The next 8 T cell receptor beta chains were all read from a single sample in a study of cytomegalovirus exposure and HLA in healthy donors. PCR was performed using 60 Vbeta and 13 Jbeta primers. Assay: immunoSEQ multiplex PCR; the TCRdb copy retains only in-frame clones and omits some. The sample includes under 200,000 clones, more than 65% of them seen just once. Sequencing used PBMCs. These TCRs come from a man aged 45-65 years in good health and CMV-seronegative.

Written as DNA, the CDR3 is TGTGCCCACAAGGGGGGGGTCGGTTCCGAAAAACTGTTTTTT. Amino acids: CAHKGGVGSEKLFF. The rearrangement joins TRBV12-1 to TRBJ1-4. TRBV12-1 is noted as a pseudogene. This CDR3 has 14 amino acids.

The chain combines TRBV5-1 with TRBJ1-1, with 7 bases matching TRBD1. V lost 6 bases and J lost 2; bases outside the gene matches: 4. The germline CDR1 and CDR2 sequences are SGHRS and YFSETQ. The CDR3 has 13 amino acids. For the CDR3, the DNA is TGCGCCAGCAACAACAGGGGCAACACTGAAGCTTTCTTT. This codes for CASNNRGNTEAFF.

This chain links TRBV21-1 with TRBJ2-7; no check of the table's D call, TRBD1, against the DNA was made. TRBV21-1 counts as a pseudogene. CDR3 length: 17 residues. The CDR3 loop reads CASSNLEREYDRQEQYF. The CDR3 nucleotides read TGTGCCAGCAGCAATCTCGAAAGGGAGTATGACAGGCAAGAGCAGTACTTC.

This clone was detected only a few times. V and J are TRBV7-2 and TRBJ1-5; 10 bases line up with TRBD1. The CDR3 has 16 amino acids. The V segment lost 5 bases and the J segment 11 bases; nucleotides outside the gene matches: 15. CDR1 and CDR2 from the germline V gene are SGHTA and FQGNSA. The CDR3 coding sequence is TGTGCCAGCAGCACAACCGGGACAGGGGTTCGTTCGGCCCAGCATTTT. Residues: CASSTTGTGVRSAQHF.

The rearrangement links TRBV5-6 to TRBJ1-1; the D is unclear. The V end lost 2 bases, the J end lost 3 bases, and 5 bases lay between the germline ends. Looked up from germline, CDR1 is SGHDT and CDR2 is YYEEEE. The CDR3 contains 12 residues. The CDR3 DNA is TGTGCCAGCAGCTTCGGAGACACTGAAGCTTTCTTT. Encoded protein: CASSFGDTEAFF.

The genes are TRBV5-1 and TRBJ1-2; D not certain. Per the germline V gene, CDR1 is SGHRS and CDR2 is YFSETQ. Trimming took 0 bases from V and 8 from J, leaving 11 bases between them. The CDR3 totals 13 residues. The chain's CDR3 is CASSLDRREGYTF. CDR3 DNA sequence: TGCGCCAGCAGCTTGGACAGACGGGAAGGCTACACCTTC.

The rearrangement links TRBV6-1 to TRBJ1-2, with unresolved D. V was shortened by 6 bases and J by 0 bases, with 14 bases between the two germline ends. The CDR3 is made up of 15 amino acids. CDR1 MNHNS and CDR2 SASEGT come from the germline V gene. The CDR3 loop reads CASSRWQATNYGYTF. CDR3 in DNA: TGTGCCAGCAGCCGATGGCAGGCTACTAACTATGGCTACACCTTC.

The gene calls are TRBV7-3 and TRBJ2-3; D is possibly TRBD2 (6 bases). Per the germline V gene, CDR1 is SGHTA and CDR2 is FQGTGA. This CDR3 has 15 residues. V gave up 5 bases and J gave up 2 bases, with 14 bases separating them. The CDR3 sequence: CASSRRGGDTDTQYF. The CDR3 region has the DNA TGTGCCAGCAGCAGGAGGGGCGGGGACACAGATACGCAGTATTTT. Filled out from reference TRBV7-3 and TRBJ2-3, the complete variable domain reads GAGVSQTPSNKVTEKGKYVELRCDPISGHTALYWYRQSLGQGPEFLIYFQGTGAADDSGLPNDRFFAVRPEGSVSTLKIQRTERGDSAVYLCASSRRGGDTDTQYFGPGTRLTVL.